The 8 T cell receptor beta chains reported below all come from one sample, sequenced in a study of T-cell memory formation after mild COVID-19 (dated by TCRdb to the early 2020s). The library was prepared using 5' RACE. The instrument given in TCRdb is Illumina NovaSeq 6000. TCRdb reworked the public reads: Q25 trimming with fastp, MiXCR clone assembly, productive beta chains retained. CDR3 protein sequences are deduplicated, and each keeps its most common genes and DNA. Recorded for this sample are under 700,000 distinct CDR3 sequences; roughly 20% of them occurred a single time. The top ten hold under 15% of the sample. Sequenced: PBMCs or a T cell subset sorted from them (not recorded which). The receptors here all came from an adult woman who had mild COVID-19 (a few samples of this study predate the infection). The sample titles of this study are shuffled in the database, so cell type and time point are left out; the donor was told from shared clones.

This clonotype was observed a few times. The rearrangement uses TRBV4-3 and TRBJ2-3; weak D call: TRBD1 (5 bases). The length of the CDR3 is 14 residues. V dropped 1 base and J dropped 4 bases, with 9 bases sitting between them. Germline V gene sequence: CDR1 LGHNA, CDR2 YSLEER. CDR3 in amino acids: CASSQGGTADTQYF. The CDR3 DNA follows: TGCGCCAGCAGCCAAGGGGGCACCGCAGATACGCAGTATTTT.

V usage is TRBV12-3 or TRBV12-4 and J usage is TRBJ2-7; D is tentatively TRBD1 or TRBD2 (6 bases each). The CDR3 spans 14 residues. Trimming left V 3 bases short and J 4 bases short, with 13 bases between. The DNA for the CDR3 is TGTGCCAGCAGTTTGCGAGTAGGGGGGTACGAGCAGTACTTC. Protein: CASSLRVGGYEQYF.

This clonotype has ten or more counts. The chain employs TRBV20-1 and TRBJ2-1; 10 bases are a match to TRBD2. The CDR3 sequence is 13 residues long. Germline-derived CDR1 and CDR2 are DFQATT and SNEGSKA (reference sequence). J lost 9 bases, V lost 5 bases, and 7 bases had no gene match. This CDR3 reads CSAPRLAGVEQFF. As DNA, the CDR3 is TGCAGTGCTCCCCGGCTAGCGGGAGTTGAGCAGTTCTTC.

The table lists this clonotype with a few counts. The chain uses TRBV24-1 and TRBJ2-1; D unclear. V was clipped by 9 bases and J by 10 bases, with 12 bases between them. The CDR3 contains 11 residues. The germline gives CDR1 KGHDR, CDR2 SFDVKD. CDR3 DNA: TGTGCCACCTCGAACATTAGAGAGCAGTTCTTC. Translation gives CATSNIREQFF.

The gene calls are TRBV23-1 and TRBJ2-5; D perhaps matches TRBD1 (8 bases). TRBV23-1 is given ORF status, its function remaining uncertain. This CDR3 is 14 amino acids long. V lost 3 bases and J 7 bases, leaving 15 bases between the germline ends. Here the CDR3 reads CASSHTDREGTQYF. In DNA form, the CDR3 reads TGCGCCAGCAGTCATACGGACAGGGAGGGGACCCAGTACTTC.

The chain employs TRBV27 and TRBJ1-2; 7 positions agree with TRBD1. Germline V gene lookup returns CDR1 MNHEY and CDR2 SMNVEV (reference sequence). V was pared by 7 bases and J by 6 bases, with 8 bases of the junction left unmatched. The CDR3 extends over 13 amino acids. The CDR3 spells CASKSNDRDGYTF. DNA for the CDR3: TGTGCCAGCAAGTCCAACGACAGGGATGGCTACACCTTC.

This clonotype showed up just a few times. The genes are TRBV7-9 and TRBJ2-5, with 9 nucleotides matching TRBD1. CDR3 length: 16 amino acids. Germline-derived CDR1 and CDR2 are SEHNR and FQNEAQ (reference sequence). V was clipped by 4 bases and J by 4 bases; unmatched bases: 10. The CDR3 spells CASSYQPGQGSETQYF. CDR3 DNA: TGTGCCAGCAGCTACCAACCGGGACAGGGTTCAGAGACCCAGTACTTC.

The chain is built from TRBV7-2 and TRBJ1-6; D is possibly TRBD1 (5 bases). CDR1 is SGHTA, CDR2 FQGNSA, per germline. The V end was cut by 5 bases, the J end by 8 bases, with 16 bases between. The CDR3 spans 15 residues. CDR3 nucleotide sequence: TGTGCCAGCAGCACCCGCCGGTTGGGGGATTCACCCCTCCACTTT. This codes for CASSTRRLGDSPLHF.